This T cell receptor beta chain stems from a study of beta chain features in type 1 diabetes. Broader study findings: Significant though moderate, a shortening of TCRB CDR3s appeared in all four CD4+ subsets of Type 1 diabetes patients.

Every donor had blood drawn once into heparin, around 120 mL on average. The authors reverse transcribed all of the isolated RNA, so sequencing captured expressed TCRB transcripts. The data were produced by immunoSEQ multiplex PCR, yet TCRdb's version contains in-frame clones alone and is incomplete. The sample contains about 120,000 clones, about 17% of which appear only once. In its sample, this clone was seen many times. The target antigen is unknown. The CDR3 is 15 amino acids. Germline V gene data show CDR1 as MNHEY and CDR2 as SVGAGI. V lost 0 bases to trimming and J lost 2 bases, with 7 bases between them.

The chain couples TRBV6-5 to TRBJ2-2; D gene unclear. The sample comprised central memory CD4+ T cells from blood. The receptor's source is a young man with type 1 diabetes. The CDR3 is CASSYSMPNTGELFF. In DNA form, the CDR3 reads TGTGCCAGCAGTTACTCGATGCCAAACACCGGGGAGCTGTTTTTT.